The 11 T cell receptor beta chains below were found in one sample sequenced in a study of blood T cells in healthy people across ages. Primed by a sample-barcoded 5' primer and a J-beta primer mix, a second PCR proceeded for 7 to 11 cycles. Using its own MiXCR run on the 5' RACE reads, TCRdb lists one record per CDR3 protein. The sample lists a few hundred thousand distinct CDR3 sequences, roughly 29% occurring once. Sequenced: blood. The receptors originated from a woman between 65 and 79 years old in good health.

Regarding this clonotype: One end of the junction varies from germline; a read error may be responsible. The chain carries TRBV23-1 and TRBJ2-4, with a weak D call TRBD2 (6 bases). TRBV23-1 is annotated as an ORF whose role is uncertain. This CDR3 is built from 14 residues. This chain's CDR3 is CASSPGCGENIQYF. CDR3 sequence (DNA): TGCGCCAGCAGTCCAGGGTGCGGGGAAAACATTCAGTATTTC.

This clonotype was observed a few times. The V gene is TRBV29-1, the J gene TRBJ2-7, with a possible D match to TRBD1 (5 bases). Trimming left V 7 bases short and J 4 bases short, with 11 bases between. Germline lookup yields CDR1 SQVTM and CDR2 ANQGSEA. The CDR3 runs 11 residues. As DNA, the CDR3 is TGCAGCGCCGAAGGGGAATACGAGCAGTACTTC. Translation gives CSAEGEYEQYF.

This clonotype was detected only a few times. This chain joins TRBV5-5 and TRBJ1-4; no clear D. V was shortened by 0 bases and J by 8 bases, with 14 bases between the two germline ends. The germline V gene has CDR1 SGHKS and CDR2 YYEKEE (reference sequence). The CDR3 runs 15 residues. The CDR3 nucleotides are TGTGCCAGCAGCTTGGCCGGCCACTTTAAGGAAAAACTGTTTTTT. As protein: CASSLAGHFKEKLFF.

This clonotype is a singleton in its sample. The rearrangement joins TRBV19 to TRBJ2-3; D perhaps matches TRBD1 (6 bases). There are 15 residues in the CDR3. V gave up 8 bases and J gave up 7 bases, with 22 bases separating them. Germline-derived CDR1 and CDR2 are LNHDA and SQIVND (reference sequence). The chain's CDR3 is CASADGSSRGNTQYF. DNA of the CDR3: TGTGCCAGTGCTGACGGGTCCTCCAGGGGAAATACGCAGTATTTT.

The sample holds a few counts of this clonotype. CDR3 residues: CSVDTTFGDTEAFF. The DNA for the CDR3 is TGCAGCGTTGATACCACGTTCGGGGACACTGAAGCTTTCTTT. This chain links TRBV29-1 with TRBJ1-1; D ambiguous. The CDR3 contains 14 residues. The V gene lost 3 bases and the J gene lost 3 bases, with 14 bases spanning the gap. Germline V gene sequence: CDR1 SQVTM, CDR2 ANQGSEA.

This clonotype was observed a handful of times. The CDR3 spells CASTRASADEQFF. The CDR3, as DNA: TGTGCCAGCACCCGGGCTAGCGCCGATGAGCAGTTCTTC. The chain employs TRBV6-2 or TRBV6-3 and TRBJ2-5; D is possibly TRBD2 (6 bases). The J call is uncertain, as TRBJ2-1 better fits the DNA end. There are 13 residues in the CDR3. Germline V gene data show CDR1 as MNHEY and CDR2 as SVGEGT.

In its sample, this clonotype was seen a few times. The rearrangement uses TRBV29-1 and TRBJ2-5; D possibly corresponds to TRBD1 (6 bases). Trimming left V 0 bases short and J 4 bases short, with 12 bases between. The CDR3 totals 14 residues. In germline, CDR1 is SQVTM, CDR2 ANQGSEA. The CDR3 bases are TGCAGCGTTGAAGATGGGGGCTCGGGAGAGACCCAGTACTTC. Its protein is CSVEDGGSGETQYF.

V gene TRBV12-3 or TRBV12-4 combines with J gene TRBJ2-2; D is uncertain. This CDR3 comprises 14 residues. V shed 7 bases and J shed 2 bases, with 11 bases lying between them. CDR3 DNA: TGTGCCAGCATCTTCACTGCTAACACCGGGGAGCTGTTTTTT. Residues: CASIFTANTGELFF.

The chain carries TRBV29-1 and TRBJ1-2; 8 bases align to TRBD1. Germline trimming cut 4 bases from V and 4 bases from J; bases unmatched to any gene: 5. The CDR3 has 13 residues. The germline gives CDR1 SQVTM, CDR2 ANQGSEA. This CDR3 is CSVGGQGIYGYTF. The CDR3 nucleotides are TGCAGCGTTGGAGGACAGGGAATCTATGGCTACACCTTC.

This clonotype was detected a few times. CDR3 coding DNA: TGTGCCAGCAGCTTAGCGGGGCTATTATTCGAGCAGTACTTC. It translates to CASSLAGLLFEQYF. The rearrangement joins TRBV7-2 to TRBJ2-7; a possible D gene is TRBD1 (5 bases). Germline CDR1 reads SGHTA; CDR2 reads FQGNSA. With 0 bases removed from V and 6 bases from J, the gap between germline ends came to 12 bases. The CDR3 loop spans 14 amino acids.

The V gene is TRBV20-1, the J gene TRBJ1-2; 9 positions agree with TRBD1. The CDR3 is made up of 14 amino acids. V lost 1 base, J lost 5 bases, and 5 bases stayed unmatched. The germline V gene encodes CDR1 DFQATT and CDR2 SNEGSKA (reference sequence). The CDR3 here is CSARVGQGLYGYTF. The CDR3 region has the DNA TGCAGTGCTAGAGTCGGACAGGGGCTATATGGCTACACCTTC.